Each of the 22 T cell receptor beta chains below was sequenced from the same sample in a study of blood T cell repertoires in COVID-19. TCRdb's copy holds only in-frame clones and misses some; the assay was immunoSEQ multiplex PCR. The table includes under 75,000 clones, almost 90% detected once. Material for sequencing was peripheral blood. These receptors were obtained from a woman aged 80 or over with active COVID-19.

V and J are TRBV4-1 and TRBJ2-1; 8 bases match TRBD2. The CDR3 extends over 15 amino acids. Germline CDR1 and CDR2: MGHRA and YSYEKL. Trimming removed 6 bases from V and 5 bases from J; junction bases left unmatched: 9. DNA for the CDR3: TGCGCCAGCAGAGACACTAGCGGAGGCCACAATGAGCAGTTCTTC. It codes for CASRDTSGGHNEQFF.

The V and J genes are TRBV5-4 and TRBJ1-1; D is perhaps TRBD1 (5 bases). Trimming shortened V by 4 bases and J by 0 bases, and 22 bases separated the two germline ends. The CDR3 covers 18 residues. Germline lookup yields CDR1 SGHNT and CDR2 YYREEE (reference sequence). The CDR3 region has the DNA TGTGCCAGCAGCCACCTGAGTTGGAGGGGCGTGATGAACACTGAAGCTTTCTTT. Translated, it gives CASSHLSWRGVMNTEAFF.

V gene TRBV4-2 combines with J gene TRBJ1-2, with unresolved D. Trimming took off 8 bases at V and 2 bases at J, with 12 bases between the two ends. The germline CDR1 and CDR2 sequences are LGHNA and YNFKEQ. CDR3 size: 13 residues. This CDR3 reads CASAAGANYGYTF. DNA for the CDR3: TGTGCCAGCGCGGCGGGCGCGAACTATGGCTACACCTTC.

This chain connects TRBV28 to TRBJ1-5, with D perhaps TRBD1 (5 bases). The CDR3 spans 14 residues. Trimming shortened V by 7 bases and J by 9 bases, and 19 bases separated the two germline ends. The germline V gene has CDR1 MDHEN and CDR2 SYDVKM. The DNA of the CDR3 is TGTGCCAGCAATACCGGGACTGCCATCCGGCCCCAGCATTTT. It is translated as CASNTGTAIRPQHF.

The rearrangement uses TRBV9 and TRBJ1-2, with D possibly TRBD1 on 6 matching bases. CDR3 size: 15 residues. Per germline, CDR1 SGDLS and CDR2 YYNGEE. The V end was cut by 4 bases, the J end by 7 bases, with 20 bases between. The CDR3 spells CASSPSGTRRSGYTF. The CDR3 DNA follows: TGTGCCAGCAGCCCATCCGGGACACGCCGCAGTGGCTACACCTTC.

The J gene is TRBJ2-5, the V gene TRBV11-2; D not certain. V lost 3 bases, J lost 5 bases, and 16 bases lay in between. In germline, CDR1 is SGHAT, CDR2 FQNNGV. The CDR3 is 15 amino acids. CDR3 amino acids: CASSLQGVGTETQYF. The CDR3 nucleotides read TGTGCCAGCAGCTTGCAAGGAGTCGGTACGGAGACCCAGTACTTC.

The chain recombines TRBV19 with TRBJ1-2; possibly TRBD1 for D (6 bases). Germline lookup yields CDR1 LNHDA and CDR2 SQIVND (reference sequence). Trimming removed 7 bases at V and 6 bases at J, with 12 bases between. This CDR3 is 12 amino acids long. The CDR3 coding sequence is TGTGCCAGTATGGCCAGGGGCAATGGCTACACCTTC. This sequence encodes CASMARGNGYTF. The whole variable domain, filled in from reference TRBV19 and TRBJ1-2, reads DGGITQSPKYLFRKEGQNVTLSCEQNLNHDAMYWYRQDPGQGLRLIYYSQIVNDFQKGDIAEGYSVSREKKESFPLTVTSAQKNPTAFYLCASMARGNGYTFGSGTRLTVV.

This clone occurred once. The V gene is TRBV5-4, the J gene TRBJ2-2; D remains ambiguous. The CDR3 spans 13 residues. Per germline, CDR1 SGHNT and CDR2 YYREEE (reference sequence). V lost 5 bases and J 3 bases, leaving 8 bases between the germline ends. The chain's CDR3 is CASSSGDTGELFF. As DNA, the CDR3 is TGTGCCAGCAGTTCCGGAGACACCGGGGAGCTGTTTTTT.

The rearrangement links TRBV5-4 to TRBJ1-1; 10 bases are shared with TRBD1. The CDR3 covers 15 residues. Trimming removed 4 bases from V and 0 bases from J; junction bases left unmatched: 3. Per germline, CDR1 SGHNT and CDR2 YYREEE (reference sequence). The CDR3 loop is CASSVDRGLNTEAFF. In DNA, the CDR3 is TGTGCCAGCAGCGTAGACAGGGGGCTGAACACTGAAGCTTTCTTT.

This clone was seen only a few times. The chain joins TRBV19 to TRBJ2-1, with 10 bases matching TRBD2. The V gene end was trimmed by 0 bases and the J gene end by 3 bases; junction bases not matched to a gene: 5. The germline V gene encodes CDR1 LNHDA and CDR2 SQIVND (reference sequence). This CDR3 spans 17 amino acids. The CDR3 region has the DNA TGTGCCAGTAGTATAGATTTCGCTAGCGGGAGCTACAATGAGCAGTTCTTC. It is translated as CASSIDFASGSYNEQFF.

The chain recombines TRBV3-1 (or the pseudogene TRBV3-2) with TRBJ1-5; perhaps TRBD1 as D (5 bases). Germline values: CDR1 LGHDT, CDR2 YNNKEL (reference sequence). The CDR3 is 15 residues long. Trimming removed 3 bases from V and 1 base from J, with 10 bases in between. The CDR3 is CASSQSRVSNQPQHF. The CDR3 DNA reads as TGTGCCAGCAGCCAGTCCAGGGTGAGCAATCAGCCCCAGCATTTT.

V usage is TRBV15 and J usage is TRBJ2-3; D is possibly TRBD2 (5 bases). In germline, CDR1 is LNHNV, CDR2 YYDKDF (reference sequence). Trimming took 4 bases from V and 2 from J, leaving 10 bases between them. CDR3 size: 14 residues. CDR3 sequence (DNA): TGTGCCACCAGCATCCTAGCCCCCACAGATACGCAGTATTTT. It is translated as CATSILAPTDTQYF.

This clone was picked up one time. The V call is TRBV4-2, the J call TRBJ2-1; 8 bases agree with TRBD2. Germline V CDR1 and CDR2: LGHNA, YNFKEQ. The CDR3 totals 17 residues. The V segment lost 4 bases and the J segment 4 bases; nucleotides outside the gene matches: 12. The CDR3 bases are TGTGCCAGCAGCCGTGCTAAGGGCGGGGGGTCTTACAATGAGCAGTTCTTC. Protein sequence: CASSRAKGGGSYNEQFF.

This chain links TRBV28 with TRBJ2-5; no reliable D call. Trimming pared 5 bases from V and 3 bases from J, leaving 7 bases between. CDR1 is MDHEN, CDR2 SYDVKM, per germline. CDR3 length equals 12 residues. The chain's CDR3 is CASSRVEETQYF. CDR3 DNA sequence: TGTGCCAGCAGTAGAGTGGAAGAGACCCAGTACTTC. The variable domain in full, with the rest retrieved from reference TRBV28 and TRBJ2-5, is DVKVTQSSRYLVKRTGEKVFLECVQDMDHENMFWYRQDPGLGLRLIYFSYDVKMKEKGDIPEGYSVSREKKERFSLILESASTNQTSMYLCASSRVEETQYFGPGTRLLVL.

The J gene is TRBJ1-5, the V gene TRBV7-9; possible D gene TRBD1, 6 bases. V lost 4 bases and J lost 6, with 7 bases in between. The CDR3 consists of 12 residues. CDR1 is SEHNR, CDR2 FQNEAQ, per germline (reference sequence). This CDR3 is CASSSGVQPQHF. The CDR3 DNA sequence: TGTGCCAGCAGCTCAGGGGTTCAGCCCCAGCATTTT. Combining the CDR3 with reference TRBV7-9 and TRBJ1-5 gives the whole variable domain DTGVSQNPRHKITKRGQNVTFRCDPISEHNRLYWYRQTLGQGPEFLTYFQNEAQLEKSRLLSDRFSAERPKGSFSTLEIQRTEQGDSAMYLCASSSGVQPQHFGDGTRLSIL.

CDR3: CSVDYVMGQGNNEQFF. DNA for the CDR3: TGCAGCGTTGATTATGTGATGGGACAGGGGAACAATGAGCAGTTCTTC. V and J are TRBV29-1 and TRBJ2-1, with 10 bases matching TRBD1. CDR3 length: 16 residues. Looked up from germline, CDR1 is SQVTM and CDR2 is ANQGSEA. Trimming took 3 bases from V and 5 from J; bases not matched to a gene: 10.

This chain joins TRBV6-2 or TRBV6-3 and TRBJ2-5; weak D call: TRBD1 (5 bases). The CDR3 totals 14 residues. V was cut by 2 bases and J by 5 bases, with 12 bases left in between. The germline V gene encodes CDR1 MNHEY and CDR2 SVGEGT. Here the CDR3 reads CASSYGQLGETQYF. In nucleotides, the CDR3 is TGTGCCAGCAGTTACGGACAATTGGGGGAGACCCAGTACTTC.

The count of this clone is one. The chain joins TRBV28 to TRBJ2-2, with TRBD1 matching 10 bases. This CDR3 is built from 16 residues. J lost 3 bases, V lost 7 bases, and 8 bases had no gene match. Germline assignment: CDR1 MDHEN and CDR2 SYDVKM. In DNA, the CDR3 is TGTGCCAGCAAATCTACCGGGACAGGGGACACCGGGGAGCTGTTTTTT. Protein: CASKSTGTGDTGELFF.

The rearrangement uses TRBV12-3 or TRBV12-4 and TRBJ2-3, with D maybe TRBD2 (6 bases). The germline V and J ends were trimmed by 8 bases and 0 bases, with 9 bases remaining between them. The CDR3 has 13 amino acids. CDR3 sequence: CASLGGSTDTQYF. CDR3 sequence (DNA): TGTGCCAGCCTGGGGGGAAGCACAGATACGCAGTATTTT.

The V gene is TRBV7-2, the J gene TRBJ2-7; 7 positions agree with TRBD2. CDR1 and CDR2 from the germline V gene are SGHTA and FQGNSA. The J segment lost 3 bases and the V segment lost 1 base, leaving 3 bases of the junction unmatched. The CDR3 is 14 residues long. The CDR3 sequence: CASSLVSGVYEQYF. The CDR3 bases are TGTGCCAGCAGCTTAGTGAGCGGGGTCTACGAGCAGTACTTC.

The chain is built from TRBV9 and TRBJ2-5, with TRBD1 as a possible D gene (5 bases). Looked up from germline, CDR1 is SGDLS and CDR2 is YYNGEE. V was cut by 0 bases and J by 9 bases, with 18 bases left in between. CDR3 length equals 15 residues. The CDR3 sequence: CASSVDGAGPRAQYF. The CDR3 coding sequence is TGTGCCAGCAGCGTAGATGGGGCTGGCCCTAGGGCCCAGTACTTC.

In this sample, this clone turned up once. This chain connects TRBV3-1 (or the pseudogene TRBV3-2) to TRBJ1-3; 9 bases fit TRBD1. CDR1 is LGHDT and CDR2 is YNNKEL in the germline V gene (reference sequence). The CDR3 covers 13 residues. V dropped 4 bases and J dropped 7; count of bases not matched to a gene: 2. The CDR3 sequence is CASSPGTGNTIYF. The CDR3 DNA reads TGTGCCAGCAGCCCTGGGACAGGGAACACCATATATTTT.